Listed here are 23 T cell receptor beta chains from one sample, sequenced in a study of OX40 agonist ivuxolimab in advanced cancers. Profiling relied on immunoSEQ multiplex PCR, and the TCRdb table lists in-frame clones only, not all of them. The sample holds tens of thousands of clones, roughly 90% seen once. The sequencing used CD4+ or CD8+ T cells sorted from blood, collected in a trial of the OX40 agonist ivuxolimab. These receptors came from an adult with an advanced solid tumor such as melanoma, head and neck, liver or kidney cancer.

This chain links TRBV23-1 with TRBJ1-6; D possibly corresponds to TRBD1 (5 bases). TRBV23-1 is an ORF, with its function uncertain. V was shortened by 11 bases and J by 9 bases, with 11 bases between the two germline ends. The CDR3 sequence is 11 residues long. The CDR3 spells CACRGISPLHF. Written as DNA, the CDR3 is TGCGCCTGCCGGGGGATTTCACCCCTCCACTTT.

This chain joins TRBV15 and TRBJ1-2, with D hard to call. Deletions cut 1 base from V and 7 bases from J, with 7 bases between. Germline-derived CDR1 and CDR2 are LNHNV and YYDKDF (reference sequence). The CDR3 consists of 12 residues. CDR3: CATSRGGSGYTF. DNA of the CDR3: TGTGCCACCAGCAGAGGAGGATCTGGCTACACCTTC.

The chain has TRBV13 and TRBJ2-1; 13 bases agree with TRBD2. Losses at the gene ends were 6 bases for V and 6 bases for J; bases not matched to a gene: 5. This CDR3 is 15 amino acids long. Germline CDR1 and CDR2: PRHDT and FYEKMQ (reference sequence). CDR3 amino acids: CASSFTSGGANEQFF. CDR3 nucleotides: TGTGCCAGCAGTTTTACTAGCGGGGGGGCCAATGAGCAGTTCTTC.

The genes are TRBV27 and TRBJ1-2; no firm D call. V was pared by 5 bases and J by 0 bases, with 7 bases between. Germline V gene lookup returns CDR1 MNHEY and CDR2 SMNVEV (reference sequence). The CDR3 loop spans 13 amino acids. CDR3 DNA: TGTGCCAGCAGTCTAGCGACTAACTATGGCTACACCTTC. Its protein product is CASSLATNYGYTF.

The chain employs TRBV5-4 and TRBJ1-2; possible D gene TRBD1, 5 bases. Trimming cost V 3 bases and J 2 bases, with 14 bases left between them. Germline assignment: CDR1 SGHNT and CDR2 YYREEE (reference sequence). The CDR3 consists of 15 residues. CDR3 in DNA: TGTGCCAGCAGCTGGGCTGTAGGGGAAAACTATGGCTACACCTTC. Its translation is CASSWAVGENYGYTF.

V and J are TRBV9 and TRBJ2-3, with D hard to call. V was shortened by 3 bases and J by 0 bases, with 11 bases between the two germline ends. This CDR3 is built from 15 residues. Germline loops: CDR1 SGDLS, CDR2 YYNGEE. The CDR3 region has the DNA TGTGCCAGCAGCGGAAGACAATCTAGCACAGATACGCAGTATTTT. Translation gives CASSGRQSSTDTQYF. Looking up the rest from reference TRBV9 and TRBJ2-3 gives the full variable domain: DSGVTQTPKHLITATGQRVTLRCSPRSGDLSVYWYQQSLDQGLQFLIQYYNGEERAKGNILERFSAQQFPDLHSELNLSSLELGDSALYFCASSGRQSSTDTQYFGPGTRLTVL.

The genes are TRBV7-9 and TRBJ2-7; 10 bases align to TRBD1. Looked up from germline, CDR1 is SEHNR and CDR2 is FQNEAQ (reference sequence). This CDR3 region has 15 residues. With V trimmed by 5 bases and J by 3 bases, 7 bases remained unmatched. As DNA, the CDR3 is TGTGCCAGCAGCCACCTGGACAGGGGGTTCTACGAGCAGTACTTC. This encodes CASSHLDRGFYEQYF. The full variable domain, in which reference TRBV7-9 and TRBJ2-7 provide the parts outside the CDR3, is DTGVSQNPRHKITKRGQNVTFRCDPISEHNRLYWYRQTLGQGPEFLTYFQNEAQLEKSRLLSDRFSAERPKGSFSTLEIQRTEQGDSAMYLCASSHLDRGFYEQYFGPGTRLTVT.

This rearrangement joins TRBV2 to TRBJ2-5; the match to TRBD1 covers 8 bases. Germline values: CDR1 SNHLY, CDR2 FYNNEI. The CDR3 contains 14 residues. Germline trimming cut 10 bases from V and 2 bases from J; bases unmatched to any gene: 9. CDR3 sequence reads: CATTMGQAQETQYF. CDR3 DNA: TGTGCCACCACGATGGGACAGGCACAAGAGACCCAGTACTTC.

This chain links TRBV5-8 with TRBJ2-7, with 8 bases fitting TRBD1. Germline V gene data show CDR1 as SGHTS and CDR2 as YDEGEE. The CDR3 length is 15 residues. J was trimmed by 2 bases and V by 0 bases; bases with no gene match: 4. This CDR3 reads CASSLVRGLTYEQYF. Here the CDR3 DNA reads TGTGCCAGCAGCTTGGTCAGGGGGCTTACCTACGAGCAGTACTTC.

V is TRBV25-1 and J is TRBJ1-2; D is undetermined. The V end was cut by 3 bases, the J end by 1 base, with 6 bases between. CDR1 is MGHDK and CDR2 is SYGVNS in the germline V gene. This CDR3 region has 13 residues. The chain's CDR3 is CASSDSDNYGYTF. For the CDR3, the DNA is TGTGCCAGCAGTGACAGTGATAACTATGGCTACACCTTC.

This sequence joins TRBV6-5 and TRBJ2-1; D perhaps matches TRBD2 (6 bases). V dropped 10 bases and J dropped 8 bases, with 15 bases sitting between them. Germline V gene sequence: CDR1 MNHEY, CDR2 SVGAGI. This CDR3 spans 12 amino acids. The CDR3 sequence: CATSRGEDEQFF. The CDR3 nucleotides read TGTGCCACCTCGAGAGGGGAGGATGAGCAGTTCTTC.

V usage is TRBV5-6 and J usage is TRBJ2-5; perhaps D is TRBD1 or TRBD2 (5 bases each). Germline V CDR1 and CDR2: SGHDT, YYEEEE. The CDR3 contains 13 residues. Trimming left V 2 bases short and J 3 bases short, with 8 bases between. Here the CDR3 DNA reads TGTGCCAGCAGCTTCCGGGGCGAAGAGACCCAGTACTTC. This translates into CASSFRGEETQYF.

This clone was recorded once. The V and J genes are TRBV27 and TRBJ1-1; D is ambiguous. The germline V and J ends were trimmed by 4 bases and 2 bases, with 8 bases remaining between them. From germline, CDR1 is MNHEY and CDR2 SMNVEV (reference sequence). The CDR3 has 13 amino acids. CDR3 bases: TGTGCCAGCAGTTACGGGAGAAACACTGAAGCTTTCTTT. Its protein is CASSYGRNTEAFF.

The chain has TRBV7-6 and TRBJ1-1; no definite D call. V lost 2 bases to trimming and J lost 1 base, with 5 bases between them. The CDR3 runs to 13 residues. Germline values: CDR1 SGHVS, CDR2 FNYEAQ. This CDR3 reads CASSLWRNTEAFF. The DNA for the CDR3 is TGTGCCAGCAGCTTATGGAGGAACACTGAAGCTTTCTTT.

The chain uses TRBV11-2 and TRBJ2-7; TRBD1 might be the D (5 bases). CDR1 and CDR2 (germline): SGHAT, FQNNGV. This CDR3 contains 15 residues. Trimming left V 1 base short and J 7 bases short, with 17 bases between. CDR3 amino acids: CASSLVSGPKGEQYF. The CDR3 DNA follows: TGTGCCAGCAGCTTAGTATCGGGCCCCAAGGGGGAGCAGTACTTC.

The rearrangement links TRBV7-6 to TRBJ2-1, with 7 bases lining up with TRBD2. CDR1 is SGHVS, CDR2 FNYEAQ, per germline. After removal of 1 base from V and 4 bases from J, the junction contained 7 bases not matched to a gene. The CDR3 runs to 16 residues. The DNA for the CDR3 is TGTGCCAGCAGCTTAGGGGGAGGGCCCTTATACAATGAGCAGTTCTTC. This translates into CASSLGGGPLYNEQFF.

The rearrangement links TRBV7-9 to TRBJ1-3; tentatively, D is TRBD1 (5 bases). Germline V gene sequence: CDR1 SEHNR, CDR2 FQNEAQ (reference sequence). The CDR3 has 14 residues. Trimming stripped 3 bases from V and 4 bases from J, with 10 bases between. The CDR3 is CASSFSRAGNTIYF. CDR3 nucleotide sequence: TGTGCCAGCAGCTTTAGCAGGGCCGGAAACACCATATATTTT.

This clone was seen just once. The chain joins TRBV4-1 to TRBJ2-7; TRBD1 or TRBD2 may be the D gene (5 bases each). Deletions cut 0 bases from V and 6 bases from J, with 9 bases between. Looked up from germline, CDR1 is MGHRA and CDR2 is YSYEKL. This CDR3 spans 13 amino acids. The CDR3 protein is CASSQDSGTEQYF. In DNA form, the CDR3 reads TGCGCCAGCAGCCAAGACTCGGGGACCGAGCAGTACTTC.

Only one count was recorded for this clone. The rearrangement joins TRBV6-6 to TRBJ2-1; perhaps TRBD1 as D (6 bases). Between the trimmed V and J ends, which lost 1 base and 1 base, there was a span of 11 bases. Germline V lookup: CDR1 MNHNY, CDR2 SVGAGI (reference sequence). The CDR3 extends over 16 amino acids. The CDR3 nucleotides are TGTGCCAGCAGTTACTATGACAGGTTATCCTACAATGAGCAGTTCTTC. It yields the protein CASSYYDRLSYNEQFF.

This clone was seen just once. Germline is not matched at one junction end, which may reflect a read error. This chain links TRBV19 with TRBJ1-2, with D uncertain. CDR3 length: 14 residues. Germline V lookup: CDR1 LNHDA, CDR2 SQIVND (reference sequence). CDR3 in DNA: TGTGCCAGTAACCCAGCAGAGGGAGCCGTTGGGAGCGCCTTC. This codes for CASNPAEGAVGSAF.

The chain uses TRBV27 and TRBJ1-2; D ambiguous. Trimming cost V 0 bases and J 4 bases, with 6 bases left between them. This CDR3 is built from 13 residues. Germline V gene lookup returns CDR1 MNHEY and CDR2 SMNVEV (reference sequence). CDR3 region: CASSLSASYGYTF. The DNA of the CDR3 is TGTGCCAGCAGTTTATCGGCAAGCTATGGCTACACCTTC.

This clone appeared once. The chain carries TRBV7-8 and TRBJ2-7; D uncertain. Trimming took off 2 bases at V and 5 bases at J, with 4 bases between the two ends. Germline V gene sequence: CDR1 SGHVS, CDR2 FQNEAQ. This CDR3 comprises 11 residues. The CDR3 protein is CASSLSDEQYF. CDR3 in DNA: TGTGCCAGCAGCTTATCGGACGAGCAGTACTTC.

This chain joins TRBV6-1 and TRBJ2-1; 8 bases are a match to TRBD2. J was trimmed by 8 bases and V by 8 bases; bases with no gene match: 8. The CDR3 sequence is 13 residues long. Germline CDR1 is MNHNS and CDR2 is SASEGT. CDR3: CASRGGPRYEQFF. The CDR3 DNA reads as TGTGCCAGCCGGGGGGGCCCTCGGTATGAGCAGTTCTTC.